This T cell receptor beta chain was obtained from a study of blood T cell repertoires in COVID-19. Whole-study context: Samples representing acute and convalescent COVID-19 were sourced from the United States, Italy and Spain. In each case, the material was cDNA or gDNA derived from T cells, B-cell-depleted T cells, or PBMCs.

The germline CDR1 and CDR2 sequences are SGHRS and YFSETQ. Trimming cost V 1 base and J 3 bases, with 10 bases left between them. This CDR3 spans 15 amino acids. In the authors' methods: Reference gene primer amplification gave nucleated cell count estimates. Using immunoSEQ multiplex PCR, the repertoire was profiled, and TCRdb retains in-frame clones only, with some absent. V and J calls and clone size are given by that table; D and trimming were obtained from the DNA. Counted here are 150,000 to 180,000 clones, nearly 80% occurring once; the ten biggest clones make up 1.5% to 2%. Sequencing was done on a sample of peripheral blood. The source is an older man with acute or convalescent COVID-19. V gene TRBV5-1 combines with J gene TRBJ2-2; D is possibly TRBD2 (5 bases). CDR3 protein: CASSLSLADTGELFF. CDR3 in DNA: TGCGCCAGCAGCTTGAGCCTAGCAGACACCGGGGAGCTGTTTTTT. Based on the CDR3 plus reference TRBV5-1 and TRBJ2-2, the full variable domain is KAGVTQTPRYLIKTRGQQVTLSCSPISGHRSVSWYQQTPGQGLQFLFEYFSETQRNKGNFPGRFSGRQFSNSRSEMNVSTLELGDSALYLCASSLSLADTGELFFGEGSRLTVL.